Below, 9 T cell receptor beta chains from the same sample are listed, as sequenced in a study of T cell repertoires and Cas9 in healthy adults. The protocol was immunoSEQ multiplex PCR, while the TCRdb copy is restricted to in-frame clones and leaves out a portion. In the table there are tens of thousands of clones, about 90% of which are singletons. Specimen: CD4+ effector T cells (CD127+, CD25-, CD137-, CD154-) from PBMCs; culture status not recorded. These receptors all stem from a human donor in good health.

This sequence joins TRBV19 and TRBJ1-4; 7 nucleotides align to TRBD1. The CDR3 length is 15 residues. CDR1 and CDR2 from the germline V gene are LNHDA and SQIVND (reference sequence). Trimming took 2 bases from V and 3 from J; bases not matched to a gene: 3. The CDR3 here is CASSIRQGPNEKLFF. In DNA, the CDR3 is TGTGCCAGTAGTATAAGACAGGGCCCTAATGAAAAACTGTTTTTT.

This clone was picked up one time. The chain uses TRBV28 and TRBJ2-1; a possible D gene is TRBD2 (5 bases). Looked up from germline, CDR1 is MDHEN and CDR2 is SYDVKM. The CDR3 consists of 14 residues. Trimming removed 3 bases at V and 3 bases at J, with 9 bases between. CDR3 protein: CASSLLEVYNEQFF. The CDR3 DNA follows: TGTGCCAGCAGTTTGTTGGAGGTCTACAATGAGCAGTTCTTC.

V and J are TRBV2 and TRBJ2-1, with 7 bases aligning to TRBD2. With 7 bases clipped from V and 0 bases from J, the junction kept 15 bases outside the gene matches. The CDR3 length is 18 residues. Germline-derived CDR1 and CDR2 are SNHLY and FYNNEI. The CDR3 sequence: CASTLERLAGASYNEQFF. As DNA, the CDR3 is TGTGCCAGCACCCTTGAAAGGTTAGCGGGTGCCTCCTACAATGAGCAGTTCTTC. Full variable domain (outside the CDR3, taken from reference TRBV2 and TRBJ2-1): EPEVTQTPSHQVTQMGQEVILRCVPISNHLYFYWYRQILGQKVEFLVSFYNNEISEKSEIFDDQFSVERPDGSNFTLKIRSTKLEDSAMYFCASTLERLAGASYNEQFFGPGTRLTVL.

V gene TRBV28 combines with J gene TRBJ1-2, with 7 bases identical to TRBD1. Germline V gives CDR1 MDHEN, CDR2 SYDVKM. The CDR3 extends over 13 amino acids. V was clipped by 5 bases and J by 8 bases; unmatched bases: 8. The CDR3 nucleotides read TGTGCCAGCAGTCCAATAGCGGGACAGGGCTACACCTTC. This translates into CASSPIAGQGYTF.

This chain links TRBV2 with TRBJ2-3; TRBD2 is a possible D gene (8 bases). CDR3 length: 18 amino acids. Germline CDR1 is SNHLY and CDR2 is FYNNEI. V was trimmed by 8 bases and J by 4 bases, leaving 28 bases between them. The CDR3 DNA reads as TGTGCCAGCTCTAGCGGGCGAGGGGGCCCCACCCAGGCAGATACGCAGTATTTT. Translation: CASSSGRGGPTQADTQYF.

V and J are TRBV18 and TRBJ1-5; no clear D gene. Trimming stripped 6 bases from V and 6 bases from J, with 18 bases between. The CDR3 totals 15 residues. From germline, CDR1 is KGHSH and CDR2 LQKENI. The CDR3 DNA follows: TGTGCCAGCTCCCTCACTTTGGTCGCCCGTCAGCCCCAGCATTTT. Its translation: CASSLTLVARQPQHF.

The rearrangement uses TRBV7-3 and TRBJ1-1, with 7 positions matching TRBD1. The germline V gene has CDR1 SGHTA and CDR2 FQGTGA. V lost 5 bases and J lost 2; bases outside the gene matches: 8. This CDR3 contains 15 residues. The CDR3 DNA reads as TGTGCCAGCAGCCAAAATCAGGGGGGCAACACTGAAGCTTTCTTT. The encoded protein is CASSQNQGGNTEAFF.

The rearrangement uses TRBV9 and TRBJ1-4, with TRBD1 matching over 7 bases. V trimming: 1 base; J trimming: 7 bases; junction bases outside the gene matches: 7. Germline assignment: CDR1 SGDLS and CDR2 YYNGEE. This CDR3 region has 15 residues. CDR3 DNA: TGTGCCAGCAGCGTACGACAGGGCGGGGGTGAAAAACTGTTTTTT. As protein: CASSVRQGGGEKLFF.

This clone was observed a single time. The chain recombines TRBV10-3 with TRBJ2-7, with 13 positions matching TRBD2. Germline lookup yields CDR1 ENHRY and CDR2 SYGVKD. Trimming at V came to 4 bases and at J to 2 bases, leaving 2 bases not matched to a gene. This CDR3 is built from 15 residues. CDR3 bases: TGTGCCATCAGTGCGACTAGCGGGGGGCCCTACGAGCAGTACTTC. This translates into CAISATSGGPYEQYF.